The sequence of this T cell receptor (beta chain) was determined in a study of T cell changes during pregnancy in multiple sclerosis. The CDR3 has 17 amino acids. CDR1 MNHEY and CDR2 SMNVEV come from the germline V gene (reference sequence). Trimming stripped 5 bases from V and 10 bases from J, with 27 bases between. This table comes from immunoSEQ multiplex PCR, and its TCRdb copy is limited to in-frame clones, with some not included. The table lists approximately 99,000 clones, approximately 94% of them singletons. This clone was detected a few times. The sequence was collected from a female donor with multiple sclerosis, enrolled in a pregnancy study. Sequences were derived from peripheral blood, sampled after pregnancy. The chain has TRBV27 and TRBJ2-1, with D possibly being TRBD2 (6 bases). The CDR3 loop is CASSLLLAGPLLDEQFF. The CDR3 DNA follows: TGTGCCAGCAGTCTACTATTGGCGGGACCCCTACTGGACGAGCAGTTCTTC.